Listed below are T cell receptor beta chains from one sample, sequenced in a study. TCRdb itself ran the multiplex PCR reads through MiXCR, one entry per CDR3 protein. Among around 190 distinct CDR3 sequences listed, approximately 16% were seen once. What was sequenced was memory CD4+ T cells sorted from blood. The receptors were sampled from a female donor with breast cancer. CDR3s include the opening cysteine and the closing phenylalanine or tryptophan. A D gene is named only where the DNA matches it firmly. The size entry is marked missing in some rows and otherwise reads once, few, many or a size class.

size	J	V	D	DNA	CDR3
hyperexpanded	TRBJ1-2	TRBV12-3/TRBV12-4	-	TGTGCCAGCAGTTTATTAGGGGACGCTGACTATGGCTACACCTTC	CASSLLGDADYGYTF
-	TRBJ1-2	TRBV12-3/TRBV12-4	TRBD1	TGTGCCAGCAGCCGCGGACAGGGATTCTATGGCTACACCTTC	CASSRGQGFYGYTF
hyperexpanded	TRBJ1-2	TRBV12-5	-	TGTGCTAGTGGCATCGGCAGCTATGGCTACACCTTC	CASGIGSYGYTF
hyperexpanded	TRBJ1-2	TRBV12-3/TRBV12-4	-	TGTGCCAGCAGTTTCCGTCACTATGGCTACACCTTC	CASSFRHYGYTF
few	TRBJ1-2	TRBV12-3/TRBV12-4	-	TGTGCCAGCAGTTTAGTGCAGGACTATGGCTACACCTTC	CASSLVQDYGYTF
few	TRBJ1-2	TRBV12-3/TRBV12-4	-	TGTGCCACCTCCGAGCTAGCGTCAGGGAAGGGCTACACCTTC	CATSELASGKGYTF
large	TRBJ1-2	TRBV12-3/TRBV12-4	TRBD1	TGTGCCAGCAGCCAGTTAATTACAGGGGGCGCGGACTATGGCTACACCTTC	CASSQLITGGADYGYTF
few	TRBJ1-2	TRBV12-3/TRBV12-4	-	TGTGCCAGCACTTCTAAGGGCGACTATGGCTACACCTTC	CASTSKGDYGYTF
-	TRBJ1-2	TRBV12-3/TRBV12-4	TRBD1	TGTGCCAGCAGCTTGACAGGGGAGGGATATGGCTACACCTTC	CASSLTGEGYGYTF
few	TRBJ1-2	TRBV12-3/TRBV12-4	-	TGTGCCAGCAGTTTAGTAGCGGGGTCTGGCTACACCTTC	CASSLVAGSGYTF
medium-sized	TRBJ1-2	TRBV12-3/TRBV12-4	-	TGTGCCAGCAGTTCGGACGGCTATGGCTACACCTTC	CASSSDGYGYTF
-	TRBJ1-2	TRBV12-3/TRBV12-4	-	TGTGCCAGCAGTTTACGCAGGGGTGATGGCTACACCTTC	CASSLRRGDGYTF
medium-sized	TRBJ1-2	TRBV12-3/TRBV12-4	-	TGTGCCAGCAGTCCCAGTGCTAACTATGGCTACACCTTC	CASSPSANYGYTF
few	TRBJ1-2	TRBV12-3/TRBV12-4	-	TGTGCCAGCAGTTTAGCAGGAGACAGGTCCTATGGCTACACCTTC	CASSLAGDRSYGYTF
hyperexpanded	TRBJ1-2	TRBV12-3/TRBV12-4	-	TGTGCCAGCAGTTTGGGACGCGGAGGAGGCTATGGCTACACCTTC	CASSLGRGGGYGYTF
hyperexpanded	TRBJ1-2	TRBV12-3/TRBV12-4	TRBD1	TGTGCCAGCAGTTTAGCAGGAGACAGGGTTGATGGCTACACCTTC	CASSLAGDRVDGYTF
-	TRBJ1-2	TRBV12-3/TRBV12-4	-	TGTGCCAGCAGCTTGACAGGCGCTGGCTACACCTTC	CASSLTGAGYTF
-	TRBJ1-2	TRBV12-3/TRBV12-4	TRBD1	TGTGCCAGCAGCCCAGACAGGGTTGATGGCTACACCTTC	CASSPDRVDGYTF
hyperexpanded	TRBJ1-2	TRBV12-3/TRBV12-4	-	TGTGCCATTTTCGCTAACTATGGCTACACCTTC	CAIFANYGYTF
-	TRBJ1-2	TRBV12-3/TRBV12-4	TRBD1	TGTGCCAGCAGTTTAACAGGGGCCTATGGCTACACCTTC	CASSLTGAYGYTF
large	TRBJ1-2	TRBV12-3/TRBV12-4	-	TGTGCCAGCAGTTTAGTACGGGAGTCTGGCTACACCTTC	CASSLVRESGYTF
hyperexpanded	TRBJ1-2	TRBV12-3/TRBV12-4	-	TGTGCCAGCAGTTCACTCAGGGAAGCAGGGTTCGATGGCTACACCTTC	CASSSLREAGFDGYTF
-	TRBJ1-2	TRBV12-3/TRBV12-4	TRBD1	TGTGCCAGCAGTTCCGGGACAGGCGCTGGCTACACCTTC	CASSSGTGAGYTF
-	TRBJ1-2	TRBV12-3/TRBV12-4	TRBD1	TGTGCCAGCAGTCGTACAGGGGAAGCCTATGGCTACACCTTC	CASSRTGEAYGYTF
few	TRBJ1-2	TRBV12-3/TRBV12-4	-	TGTGCCAGCAGTTTTGAGGAGGGCTACACCTTC	CASSFEEGYTF
-	TRBJ1-2	TRBV12-3/TRBV12-4	TRBD1	TGTGCCAGCAGTTTGGCGACAGGGTCCTATGGCTACACCTTC	CASSLATGSYGYTF
medium-sized	TRBJ1-2	TRBV12-3/TRBV12-4	-	TGTGCCAGCAGTCCCAATAGGGAGGGCCGGGATGGCTACACCTTC	CASSPNREGRDGYTF
hyperexpanded	TRBJ1-2	TRBV12-3/TRBV12-4	-	TGTGCCAGCAGTTTTGGAGGGAATGGCTACACCTTC	CASSFGGNGYTF
medium-sized	TRBJ1-2	TRBV12-3/TRBV12-4	-	TGTGCCAGCAGTTTAGTACGGAGGTCTGGCTACACCTTC	CASSLVRRSGYTF
-	TRBJ1-2	TRBV12-3/TRBV12-4	-	TGTGCCAGCGCTAGACGAGGGATACCTGGCTACACCTTC	CASARRGIPGYTF